This is a list of T cell receptor beta chains from one sample in a study of T cells in Graves' hyperthyroidism and ophthalmopathy. TCRdb reanalysed the multiplex PCR reads using MiXCR and keeps one entry per CDR3 protein. The sample contains about 560,000 distinct CDR3 sequences, approximately 16% of which appear only once. Sample: blood. The source of these receptors is a woman younger than 35 with Graves' hyperthyroidism. CDR3s leave out the opening cysteine and the closing phenylalanine or tryptophan.

v_call cdr3_aa
TRBV2 ASMGLAGLNPSTDTQY
TRBV4-3 ASSPTTSSGNTIY
TRBV7-9 ASSLFGLGGAAGNTIY
TRBV10-2 ASSEMGQGGEQY
TRBV5-1 ASSRVGTSENTGELF
TRBV7-9 ASSAQGAGGREQF
TRBV20-1 SARPLRENTGELF
TRBV4-3 ASSQEEGPTTDTQY
TRBV5-6 ASSLVGSFGNTTY
TRBV3-1 ASSPRALGTALNIQY
TRBV2 ASSEFSLFEAF
TRBV28 ASTTMGGWGTEAF
TRBV12-3/TRBV12-4 ASSTGEGSSYEQY
TRBV6-1 ASTPGSTDTQY
TRBV4-1 ASSQGVLSGNTIY